This T cell receptor beta chain came from a study of T cells in Graves' hyperthyroidism and ophthalmopathy (dated by TCRdb to between 2019 and 2020). Regarding the complete study: Peripheral blood samples were taken at the time of initial diagnosis, prior to any treatment. TCR V-J signatures able to tell the groups apart were searched for in a discovery cohort of more than 90 patients, of whom over 40 had Graves' ophthalmopathy and roughly 59 had stable Graves' hyperthyroidism. Prospective prediction of ophthalmopathy was tested in an independent validation cohort of 18 to 20 hyperthyroidism patients and 17 patients who later progressed to ophthalmopathy. The 100 discovery patients were divided at random into training and test sets in a 7:3 ratio. Thyroid tissue and blood T-cell repertoires from six Graves' hyperthyroidism patients were also compared in the study. Following sampling, methimazole starting at 30 mg daily was given to hyperthyroidism patients, and high-dose intravenous methylprednisolone was given to ophthalmopathy patients. According to the paper, TCR Vbeta CDR3 sequencing was carried out on some 140 peripheral blood samples, which came from around 43 ophthalmopathy, fewer than 80 hyperthyroidism and roughly 17 progressor patients.

Hyperthyroidism patients were newly diagnosed, had a disease duration of under 2 months, and were aged 18 to 65 years. Any patient with an uncontrolled infection, another autoimmune disease, pregnancy or lactation was excluded. Diagnoses were established on the basis of clinical symptoms, serum thyroxine and TRAb, thyroid ultrasound, and orbital computed tomography. Blood from progressor patients was collected at the time of first diagnosis with hyperthyroidism, before any ophthalmopathy symptoms had appeared. Ficoll-Paque density gradient centrifugation was used to isolate PBMCs from around 9.1 ml of fresh peripheral blood. Progressor patients were first diagnosed with Graves' hyperthyroidism and then developed ophthalmopathy during follow-up. Total RNA was extracted using Trizol reagent, and RNA quality was assessed on an Agilent 2100 Bioanalyzer. CDR3 length: 15 amino acids, cysteine to phenylalanine. Only CDR3 DNA remains: 45 bases, in frame from the first base. The germline V gene encodes CDR1 LNHDA and CDR2 SQIVND (reference sequence). V lost 3 bases and J lost 1 base; the stretch between them is 12 bases long.

This clonotype has a count of ten or more. No antigen is known for it. No base quality information exists; no much larger clone differs at one position. TCR beta CDR3 regions were amplified from RNA transcripts. The TCR CDR3 was subjected to a first round of RT-PCR using the HTBI primer set and the Qiagen OneStep RT-PCR kit. The libraries were constructed in a second round of multiplex PCR and then size-selected and purified. Libraries were sequenced paired-end with 100 bp reads on an Illumina HiSeq2000. The paper's processing steps were these. SOAPnuke was used to process the raw data, removing reads that contained adapters or uncalled bases, had a mean Phred below 15, or lacked an exact match to the constant primer or identifier. COPE v1.2.5 was used to merge high-quality paired reads, and clonotypes were defined as unique nucleotide sequences. MiTCR v1.1 was used to align the clonotypes against IMGT TRBV, TRBD and TRBJ reference segments. Only V-J combinations with frequency above 0.0001, covering about 99% of repertoires, were analysed. A TCS score was defined as the ratio of F50 (clonal expansion) to E x V (chaos), with BLOSUM62-based TCRdist applied between CDR3 peptides within each V-J. Welch's t-statistics and random forest reduced some 510 V-J features to 13, which were used in a naive Bayes classifier (R e1071). TCRdb ran its own pipeline on the public reads, namely fastp trimming at Q25 and MiXCR clone calling, and kept in-frame beta chains. Rows are combined by CDR3 protein, so each entry shows the most common genes and DNA. In this record, the V and J calls reflect TCRdb's handling and not the investigators' own analysis. In this sample the table shows roughly 170,000 distinct CDR3 sequences, 9.4% of which occur a single time. The top ten hold over 20% of the sample.

Here is what the overall study found, with its caveats: A model built on a 13 V-J signature distinguished ophthalmopathy from stable hyperthyroidism, reaching 85% to 90% sensitivity and 81.08% specificity in cross-validation and 80%/75% in testing. In validation, the model predicted progression to ophthalmopathy a median of about 6.5 months before onset, with approximately 70% sensitivity and around 76% specificity. Most expanded thyroid clonotypes (frequency above 0.001) were also detected in blood, suggesting blood repertoires may reflect thyroid immune responses. No statistical method was used to set the sample size in advance, and investigators knew the group allocation.

Sequenced sample: blood. This clonotype was obtained from a woman younger than 30 with Graves' hyperthyroidism that later progressed to Graves' ophthalmopathy. Recombination joined TRBV19 with TRBJ1-1; the D gene is perhaps TRBD1, on 5 matching bases. The nucleotide sequence reads as follows: TGTGCCAGTAGTATTTCGCGTCAGGGGAACACTGAAGCTTTCTTT. Its amino acids are CASSISRQGNTEAFF.